Listed below are T cell receptor beta chains from one sample, sequenced in a study of monozygotic twins with inflammatory bowel disease. Each CDR3 protein gets one entry in TCRdb, which reprocessed the 5' RACE reads and gives no DNA. This sample's clone table lists 400,000 to 500,000 distinct CDR3 sequences. The sample consisted of blood. The source of these receptors is a human donor with ulcerative colitis or Crohn's disease, or a healthy co-twin of an affected twin (not recorded which). The CDR3 runs from the conserved cysteine through the conserved F or W.

14	TRBV10-3	TRBJ2-5	CAISDALAEETQYF
13	TRBV5-1	TRBJ1-5	CASSSFPNQPQHF
17	TRBV6-5	TRBJ2-2	CASSYGVGGQNTGELFF
15	TRBV6-1	TRBJ1-1	CASRVGVSAGTEAFF
16	TRBV2	TRBJ1-1	CASSVGTGGLNTEAFF
12	TRBV5-6	TRBJ2-7	CASSLMQDEQYF
14	TRBV25-1	TRBJ2-2	CASSESITAGELFF
14	TRBV20-1	TRBJ2-7	CSAGPGQGVYEQYF
15	TRBV11-2	TRBJ2-1	CASSRGLAGFNEQFF
15	TRBV11-3	TRBJ1-2	CASSLTGATRDGYTF
13	TRBV10-1	TRBJ2-5	CASSEGGLETQYF